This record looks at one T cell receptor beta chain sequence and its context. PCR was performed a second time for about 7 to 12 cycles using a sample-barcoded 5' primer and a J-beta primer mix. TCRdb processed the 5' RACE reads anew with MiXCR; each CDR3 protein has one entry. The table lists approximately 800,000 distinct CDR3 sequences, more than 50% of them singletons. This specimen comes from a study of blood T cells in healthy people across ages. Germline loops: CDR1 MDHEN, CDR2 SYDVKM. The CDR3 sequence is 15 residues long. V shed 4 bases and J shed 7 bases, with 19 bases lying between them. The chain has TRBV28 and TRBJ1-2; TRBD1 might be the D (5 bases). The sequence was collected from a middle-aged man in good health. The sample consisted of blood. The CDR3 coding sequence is TGTGCCAGCAGTTCGAAAGGGGTTTATCGAAGTGGCTACACCTTC. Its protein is CASSSKGVYRSGYTF.